Described below is a single TCR beta chain sequence and its context. The data originate from a study of cytotoxic CD8 clonotypes in ibrutinib-treated CLL. Overall study context: Once treatment had gone on for a median of around eleven months, range 6 to 36, response samples were drawn.

The data were produced by immunoSEQ multiplex PCR, yet TCRdb's version contains in-frame clones alone and is incomplete. The sample lists 250,000 to 350,000 clones, roughly four fifths seen once, with about 5% in the top ten. The clonotype originates from a human donor with chronic lymphocytic leukemia. The sequencing here drew on PBMCs, taken at disease progression, from a patient treated with ibrutinib.

CDR3 residues: CASSAQLAILEYNEQFF. CDR3 bases: TGTGCCAGCAGTGCCCAGCTCGCCATCTTGGAATACAATGAGCAGTTCTTC. The rearrangement links TRBV6-1 to TRBJ2-1; D is ambiguous. CDR1 is MNHNS and CDR2 is SASEGT in the germline V gene. CDR3 length equals 17 residues. V was pared by 4 bases and J by 4 bases, with 20 bases between.